One and the same sample provided the 16 T cell receptor beta chains below, sequenced in a study of memory CD4+ T cells and cytomegalovirus serostatus. The sort gate was single viable CD3+CD4+CD8-CD45RO+ cells for memory CD4+ T cells. Profiled with immunoSEQ multiplex PCR; TCRdb holds only in-frame clones, not every one. The repertoire consists of around 63,000 clones, with about 70% occurring once and the leading ten covering approximately 4.5%. Sequencing was performed on memory CD4+ T cells from blood. These receptors all come from an adult in good health and CMV-seropositive.

The V gene is TRBV7-2, the J gene TRBJ2-3; TRBD1 aligns across 7 bases. The ends lost 5 bases at V and 6 bases at J; junction bases unmatched: 8. This CDR3 is 14 amino acids long. Germline V gives CDR1 SGHTA, CDR2 FQGNSA. CDR3: CASSGRTGEDTQYF. CDR3 nucleotides: TGTGCCAGCAGCGGCCGAACAGGGGAGGATACGCAGTATTTT.

This chain's CDR3 is CASSEAPGQVYGYTF. The CDR3 DNA reads TGTGCCAGCAGTGAGGCCCCGGGACAGGTCTATGGCTACACCTTC. This chain links TRBV6-1 with TRBJ1-2; 8 bases line up with TRBD1. The CDR3 consists of 15 residues. Losses at the gene ends were 3 bases for V and 4 bases for J; bases not matched to a gene: 7. CDR1 and CDR2 from the germline V gene are MNHNS and SASEGT.

The V call is TRBV4-1, the J call TRBJ2-5; 9 nucleotides match TRBD1. This CDR3 contains 15 residues. V lost 2 bases to trimming and J lost 4 bases; unmatched junction nucleotides: 5. Germline CDR1 is MGHRA and CDR2 is YSYEKL. For the CDR3, the DNA is TGCGCCAGCAGCCAATCCCCGGGACAGGGAGAGACCCAGTACTTC. As protein: CASSQSPGQGETQYF.

The chain recombines TRBV5-1 with TRBJ2-7; 7 bases fit TRBD1. This CDR3 has 13 residues. Looked up from germline, CDR1 is SGHRS and CDR2 is YFSETQ. The V and J ends lost 5 bases and 2 bases, in that order; junction bases with no gene match: 4. CDR3 amino acids: CASRGQVPYEQYF. DNA for the CDR3: TGCGCCAGCAGAGGACAGGTCCCCTACGAGCAGTACTTC.

This clone was recorded once. This chain joins TRBV4-2 and TRBJ2-3; 11 nucleotides agree with TRBD2. CDR1 and CDR2 (germline): LGHNA, YNFKEQ. The CDR3 has 16 residues. V shed 4 bases and J 5 bases; nucleotides not matched to a gene: 8. Here the CDR3 reads CASSPTSGASIDTQYF. In DNA, the CDR3 is TGTGCCAGCAGCCCGACTAGCGGGGCCTCCATAGATACGCAGTATTTT.

This rearrangement joins TRBV19 to TRBJ1-2; a weak D match, TRBD1 (5 bases). Germline V gene data show CDR1 as LNHDA and CDR2 as SQIVND (reference sequence). The V end lost 5 bases, the J end lost 2 bases, and 12 bases lay between the germline ends. This CDR3 comprises 14 residues. The CDR3, as DNA: TGTGCCAGTAGTGGCCGGGACGGGAACTATGGCTACACCTTC. Encoded protein: CASSGRDGNYGYTF.

The rearrangement uses TRBV7-8 and TRBJ2-7, with D perhaps TRBD1 or TRBD2 (5 bases each). This CDR3 spans 12 amino acids. Germline loops: CDR1 SGHVS, CDR2 FQNEAQ. The ends were cut back, 3 bases at V and 9 bases at J, with 12 bases in the middle. In DNA form, the CDR3 reads TGTGCCAGCAGCTTCACTCGGGACCTGCAGTACTTC. Its translation: CASSFTRDLQYF.

The CDR3 DNA sequence: TGTGCCAGCAGCTTGGTTGGGGCACTGGATGGCTACACCTTC. This codes for CASSLVGALDGYTF. The rearrangement uses TRBV5-4 and TRBJ1-2; a weak D match, TRBD1 (5 bases). Deletions cut 0 bases from V and 6 bases from J, with 12 bases between. The germline V gene encodes CDR1 SGHNT and CDR2 YYREEE (reference sequence). The CDR3 loop spans 14 amino acids.

This clone was counted only a few times. This CDR3 is also generated by other DNA sequences in the sample. This chain links TRBV19 with TRBJ1-2; D might be TRBD1 (6 bases). The CDR3 extends over 13 amino acids. Germline CDR1 and CDR2: LNHDA and SQIVND (reference sequence). The V and J ends lost 7 bases and 3 bases respectively, with 12 bases between them. The CDR3 DNA is TGTGCCAGTACCGCCGACAGGTACTATGGCTACACCTTC. As protein: CASTADRYYGYTF.

The V call is TRBV6-5, the J call TRBJ1-1; 9 bases map to TRBD1. The CDR3 has 16 residues. V was clipped by 0 bases and J by 1 base; unmatched bases: 3. Germline lookup yields CDR1 MNHEY and CDR2 SVGAGI. The CDR3 DNA reads TGTGCCAGCAGTTACTCCTGGACAGGGGCGAACACTGAAGCTTTCTTT. Its translation: CASSYSWTGANTEAFF.

This clone was seen a handful of times. CDR3: CATSLRDTQYF. DNA of the CDR3: TGTGCCACCTCACTTAGAGATACGCAGTATTTT. The chain recombines TRBV5-8 with TRBJ2-3, with D uncertain. The CDR3 runs 11 residues. Trimming removed 9 bases at V and 5 bases at J, with 10 bases between. Germline-derived CDR1 and CDR2 are SGHTS and YDEGEE.

This rearrangement joins TRBV5-4 to TRBJ1-6; possible D gene TRBD1, 5 bases. Germline assignment: CDR1 SGHNT and CDR2 YYREEE (reference sequence). With 5 bases removed from V and 7 bases from J, the gap between germline ends came to 19 bases. The length of the CDR3 is 16 residues. Here the CDR3 reads CASRRSSEGLNSPLHF. DNA of the CDR3: TGTGCCAGCAGACGGTCTTCGGAGGGGCTCAATTCACCCCTCCACTTT.

The chain is built from TRBV7-2 and TRBJ2-5, with a possible D match to TRBD1 (6 bases). V lost 6 bases, J lost 7 bases, and 18 bases lay in between. The germline V gene encodes CDR1 SGHTA and CDR2 FQGNSA. The CDR3 length is 14 residues. In DNA form, the CDR3 reads TGTGCCAGCAGTCGACAGGTGACCGAAGGGACCCAGTACTTC. The encoded protein is CASSRQVTEGTQYF.

This chain links TRBV10-3 with TRBJ2-7, with a tentative D call TRBD1 (6 bases). V lost 3 bases to trimming and J lost 0 bases, with 12 bases between them. This CDR3 contains 15 residues. In germline, CDR1 is ENHRY, CDR2 SYGVKD. CDR3 bases: TGTGCCATCAGTGAAACATCAGGGGTCTCCTACGAGCAGTACTTC. Encoded protein: CAISETSGVSYEQYF.

This sequence joins TRBV29-1 and TRBJ1-4; D gene unclear. The CDR3 runs to 12 residues. The V end was cut by 4 bases, the J end by 10 bases, with 13 bases between. Germline CDR1 reads SQVTM; CDR2 reads ANQGSEA. The CDR3 sequence: CSVAAGDGKLFF. In nucleotides, the CDR3 is TGCAGCGTTGCGGCTGGTGATGGAAAACTGTTTTTT.

This clone was counted between two and nine times. The gene calls are TRBV4-2 and TRBJ2-3; D call uncertain. The CDR3 extends over 13 amino acids. Trimming removed 2 bases from V and 2 bases from J, with 5 bases in between. Germline CDR1 is LGHNA and CDR2 is YNFKEQ. The CDR3 here is CASSQTYTDTQYF. Here the CDR3 DNA reads TGTGCCAGCAGCCAAACTTACACAGATACGCAGTATTTT.